The 18 T cell receptor beta chains in this list originate from one sample, sequenced in a study of shared clonotypes between healthy human individuals. The naive CD8 population came from CD45RO-negative cells selected for CCR7, without terminally differentiated effector memory CD45RA+ cells. Using immunoSEQ multiplex PCR, the repertoire was profiled, and TCRdb retains in-frame clones only, with some absent. The data hold some 2.1 million clones, with 93% observed a single time. The sequenced sample was naive CD8+ T cells from PBMCs. These receptors were collected from a man between 18 and 29 years old in good health. Some clones in this sample may be carry-over from other donors' samples.

This chain joins TRBV5-1 and TRBJ1-1, with 8 nucleotides matching TRBD1. V lost 6 bases and J lost 1; bases outside the gene matches: 5. This CDR3 is 14 amino acids long. Germline CDR1 SGHRS, CDR2 YFSETQ. DNA for the CDR3: TGCGCCAGCAAAATAGACAGGGGGAACACTGAAGCTTTCTTT. Its translation is CASKIDRGNTEAFF.

The chain joins TRBV10-2 to TRBJ2-7; 8 bases match TRBD2. This CDR3 contains 15 residues. CDR1 and CDR2 (germline): WSHSY, SAAADI. The trim removed 2 bases at V and 4 bases at J, leaving 7 bases unmatched. The CDR3 reads CASSEDGLARYEQYF. Here the CDR3 DNA reads TGCGCCAGCAGTGAGGATGGACTAGCTCGGTACGAGCAGTACTTC.

The chain joins TRBV28 to TRBJ1-2; D gene unclear. The CDR3 runs to 15 residues. Germline assignment: CDR1 MDHEN and CDR2 SYDVKM. The germline V and J ends were trimmed by 3 bases and 3 bases, with 14 bases remaining between them. The CDR3 protein is CASSFGQFGDYGYTF. The CDR3 bases are TGTGCCAGCAGTTTTGGGCAATTTGGAGACTATGGCTACACCTTC.

This clone has just one count. The junction departs from the called germline gene at one end, perhaps through a read error. The rearrangement links TRBV7-9 to TRBJ1-1; TRBD1 aligns across 8 bases. The CDR3 contains 15 residues. Germline CDR1 reads SEHNR; CDR2 reads FQNEAQ (reference sequence). CDR3 sequence reads: CASSPGGVASAEAFF. For the CDR3, the DNA is TGCGCCAGCAGCCCAGGGGGCGTAGCGTCGGCTGAAGCTTTCTTT.

This clone was found once. This rearrangement joins TRBV5-1 to TRBJ2-2; weak D call: TRBD2 (5 bases). Trimming removed 0 bases from V and 2 bases from J, with 14 bases in between. The CDR3 length is 17 residues. CDR1 is SGHRS, CDR2 YFSETQ, per germline. The CDR3 is CASSLANFTRNTGELFF. CDR3 nucleotides: TGCGCCAGCAGCTTGGCTAACTTCACTAGAAACACCGGGGAGCTGTTTTTT. The variable domain in full, with the rest retrieved from reference TRBV5-1 and TRBJ2-2, is KAGVTQTPRYLIKTRGQQVTLSCSPISGHRSVSWYQQTPGQGLQFLFEYFSETQRNKGNFPGRFSGRQFSNSRSEMNVSTLELGDSALYLCASSLANFTRNTGELFFGEGSRLTVL.

Remarks on this clone: This specimen includes other DNA sequences encoding the same CDR3. The V call is TRBV19, the J call TRBJ2-5; perhaps TRBD2 as D (5 bases). The germline gives CDR1 LNHDA, CDR2 SQIVND (reference sequence). Trimming pared 3 bases from V and 1 base from J, leaving 6 bases between. The CDR3 contains 13 residues. The CDR3 coding sequence is TGTGCCAGTAGTATCGGACTCCAAGAGACCCAGTACTTC. This gives the protein CASSIGLQETQYF.

This clone was seen only once. The V and J genes are TRBV7-9 and TRBJ2-1, with a tentative D call TRBD2 (5 bases). With 3 bases removed from V and 4 bases from J, the gap between germline ends came to 13 bases. From germline, CDR1 is SEHNR and CDR2 FQNEAQ (reference sequence). This CDR3 has 15 amino acids. The CDR3 region has the DNA TGTGCCAGCAGCTTCGCAGCGGCCATATACAATGAGCAGTTCTTC. This sequence encodes CASSFAAAIYNEQFF.

This chain joins TRBV21-1 and TRBJ1-5; TRBD1 was called by the table and not checked on the DNA. TRBV21-1 is a pseudogene segment. This CDR3 is 14 amino acids long. The CDR3 coding sequence is TGTGCCAGCAGCAAGGTAGGCAGGAATCAGCCCCAGCATTTT. Amino acids: CASSKVGRNQPQHF.

Turning to this clone: Other DNA variants within this sample encode the same CDR3. V usage is TRBV9 and J usage is TRBJ1-2; weak D call: TRBD1 (5 bases). The CDR3 length is 14 residues. Between the trimmed V and J ends, which lost 3 bases and 0 bases, there was a span of 9 bases. Looked up from germline, CDR1 is SGDLS and CDR2 is YYNGEE. The CDR3 reads CASSGQGANYGYTF. The CDR3 DNA sequence: TGTGCCAGCAGCGGCCAGGGAGCTAACTATGGCTACACCTTC. Filled out from reference TRBV9 and TRBJ1-2, the complete variable domain reads DSGVTQTPKHLITATGQRVTLRCSPRSGDLSVYWYQQSLDQGLQFLIQYYNGEERAKGNILERFSAQQFPDLHSELNLSSLELGDSALYFCASSGQGANYGYTFGSGTRLTVV.

This clone was seen a few times. The rearrangement links TRBV27 to TRBJ1-4; 9 bases agree with TRBD1. The germline V gene has CDR1 MNHEY and CDR2 SMNVEV (reference sequence). V was pared by 4 bases and J by 8 bases, with 5 bases of the junction left unmatched. This CDR3 is built from 14 residues. The CDR3 is CASSWDRAGEKLFF. Here the CDR3 DNA reads TGTGCCAGCAGTTGGGACAGGGCTGGCGAAAAACTGTTTTTT.

This chain links TRBV7-3 with TRBJ2-1; D is uncertain. This CDR3 has 17 amino acids. CDR1 is SGHTA, CDR2 FQGTGA, per germline. The ends were cut back, 5 bases at V and 4 bases at J, with 21 bases in the middle. CDR3 region: CASSPSPTTLRYNEQFF. The CDR3 DNA reads TGTGCCAGCAGCCCCAGCCCGACAACGCTGAGGTACAATGAGCAGTTCTTC. The whole variable domain, filled in from reference TRBV7-3 and TRBJ2-1, reads GAGVSQTPSNKVTEKGKYVELRCDPISGHTALYWYRQSLGQGPEFLIYFQGTGAADDSGLPNDRFFAVRPEGSVSTLKIQRTERGDSAVYLCASSPSPTTLRYNEQFFGPGTRLTVL.

The table lists this clone with a few counts. The chain employs TRBV27 and TRBJ2-2; D is possibly TRBD2 (6 bases). Germline assignment: CDR1 MNHEY and CDR2 SMNVEV (reference sequence). Trimming pared 6 bases from V and 5 bases from J, leaving 16 bases between. CDR3 size: 15 residues. The CDR3 DNA reads as TGTGCCAGCAGCCAAATGGTCGGACTAACCGGGGAGCTGTTTTTT. It specifies CASSQMVGLTGELFF.

Notes on this clone: In the same sample, other DNA sequences code for this CDR3. This rearrangement joins TRBV15 to TRBJ1-3; D is possibly TRBD1 (5 bases). CDR1 and CDR2 (germline): LNHNV, YYDKDF (reference sequence). This CDR3 has 15 residues. V lost 0 bases to trimming and J lost 4 bases, with 10 bases between them. The chain's CDR3 is CATSRDRGAGNTIYF. The CDR3 region has the DNA TGTGCCACCAGCAGAGATAGGGGCGCGGGAAACACCATATATTTT.

The CDR3 DNA reads TGTGCCAGCAGCTTTTTCCCCTCGACAGGGGATGGGGAGACCCAGTACTTC. This translates into CASSFFPSTGDGETQYF. The chain carries TRBV7-8 and TRBJ2-5; 8 nucleotides align to TRBD1. Per germline, CDR1 SGHVS and CDR2 FQNEAQ. This CDR3 region has 17 residues. V lost 3 bases to trimming and J lost 5 bases; unmatched junction nucleotides: 14. Supplemented by reference TRBV7-8 and TRBJ2-5, the full variable domain reads GAGVSQSPRYKVAKRGQDVALRCDPISGHVSLFWYQQALGQGPEFLTYFQNEAQLDKSGLPSDRFFAERPEGSVSTLKIQRTQQEDSAVYLCASSFFPSTGDGETQYFGPGTRLLVL.

The V gene is TRBV28, the J gene TRBJ2-7; 9 bases align to TRBD2. Trimming at V came to 4 bases and at J to 4 bases, leaving 26 bases not matched to a gene. The CDR3 extends over 21 amino acids. Per the germline V gene, CDR1 is MDHEN and CDR2 is SYDVKM. This CDR3 is CASSSTSLKTLAGPDPYEQYF. CDR3 nucleotide sequence: TGTGCCAGCAGTTCCACAAGCCTTAAAACACTAGCGGGCCCGGACCCTTACGAGCAGTACTTC.

The chain has TRBV7-9 and TRBJ2-7; 9 bases are shared with TRBD1. Trimming cost V 1 base and J 5 bases; bases outside gene matches: 9. Germline-derived CDR1 and CDR2 are SEHNR and FQNEAQ (reference sequence). The CDR3 covers 16 residues. The CDR3: CASSLGLGDRVHEQYF. The CDR3 DNA sequence: TGTGCCAGCAGCTTAGGTTTGGGGGACAGGGTTCACGAGCAGTACTTC.

The rearrangement links TRBV9 to TRBJ2-1; TRBD2 aligns across 9 bases. Per the germline V gene, CDR1 is SGDLS and CDR2 is YYNGEE. This CDR3 contains 14 residues. Trimming took 2 bases from V and 6 from J; bases not matched to a gene: 3. This CDR3 is CASSVGTSPNEQFF. The CDR3, as DNA: TGTGCCAGCAGCGTGGGGACTAGCCCCAATGAGCAGTTCTTC.

This chain links TRBV27 with TRBJ2-3; 10 bases fit TRBD2. The V gene's germline CDR1 is MNHEY and CDR2 SMNVEV (reference sequence). V lost 5 bases, J lost 4 bases, and 12 bases stayed unmatched. The CDR3 has 17 residues. The CDR3 sequence is CASSPNSLAGVPDTQYF. CDR3 coding DNA: TGTGCCAGCAGTCCGAACTCCCTAGCGGGAGTCCCAGATACGCAGTATTTT.